The 13 T cell receptor beta chains given below trace back to one sample, sequenced in a study of T cells in Graves' hyperthyroidism and ophthalmopathy. TCR beta CDR3 regions were amplified from RNA. In the first-round RT-PCR of the TCR CDR3, the HTBI primer set was used. Each CDR3 protein is one row after TCRdb ran MiXCR on the multiplex PCR reads. The sample yields some 560,000 distinct CDR3 sequences, 15% to 17% seen once. The sequenced sample was blood. The receptor source for this set is a woman in her 30s with Graves' hyperthyroidism.

J is TRBJ2-7 and V is TRBV4-1; D remains ambiguous. Trimming took 1 base from V and 2 from J, leaving 12 bases between them. Germline assignment: CDR1 MGHRA and CDR2 YSYEKL. This CDR3 has 15 amino acids. The CDR3 here is CASSQVFLAPYEQYF. In nucleotides, the CDR3 is TGCGCCAGCAGCCAAGTATTCCTGGCTCCCTACGAGCAGTACTTC.

This clonotype was recorded many times. V is TRBV3-1 and J is TRBJ1-5; D is possibly TRBD1 (5 bases). The V gene lost 0 bases and the J gene lost 13 bases, with 19 bases spanning the gap. Germline V gene data show CDR1 as LGHDT and CDR2 as YNNKEL (reference sequence). This CDR3 has 15 residues. The CDR3 sequence is CASSQDFGRATPQHF. The CDR3 region has the DNA TGTGCCAGCAGCCAAGATTTCGGCAGGGCGACTCCACAGCATTTT.

This clonotype was detected only a few times. The V call is TRBV7-9, the J call TRBJ2-1; no clear D. With 1 base removed from V and 8 bases from J, the gap between germline ends came to 9 bases. Germline-derived CDR1 and CDR2 are SEHNR and FQNEAQ (reference sequence). CDR3 size: 13 residues. This CDR3 is CASSLGQLDEQFF. CDR3 coding DNA: TGTGCCAGCAGCTTAGGTCAGTTGGATGAGCAGTTCTTC.

About this clonotype: This may be a read error, as it is one base from a much larger clone. V gene TRBV2 combines with J gene TRBJ2-1; D gene uncertain. The J call is in doubt because the DNA end fits TRBJ2-7 better. Germline loops: CDR1 SNHLY, CDR2 FYNNEI. This CDR3 is built from 11 residues. DNA for the CDR3: TGTGCCAGCAAGGATTGGGCTGAGCAGTACTTC. Its protein is CASKDWAEQYF.

This clonotype showed up many times. The J gene is TRBJ2-2, the V gene TRBV12-3 or TRBV12-4, with 14 bases identical to TRBD2. Unmatched junction bases numbered 5, after V lost 5 bases and J lost 6 bases. The CDR3 has 16 residues. The CDR3 DNA is TGTGCCAGCAGTCCCGAGACTAGCGGGAGGGCCGGGGAGCTGTTTTTT. It yields the protein CASSPETSGRAGELFF.

This clonotype was found many times. This CDR3 reads CASSFRVGTGRNTEAFF. Written as DNA, the CDR3 is TGTGCCAGCAGCTTCAGGGTGGGGACAGGGAGGAACACTGAAGCTTTCTTT. This chain connects TRBV3-1 to TRBJ1-1; 9 positions agree with TRBD1. The CDR3 consists of 17 residues. The junction had 11 bases not matched to a gene; V was cut back by 5 bases and J by 1 base. CDR1 is LGHDT and CDR2 is YNNKEL in the germline V gene (reference sequence).

At least ten counts were recorded for this clonotype. At one end, the junction sequence differs from germline, possibly due to a read error. The chain recombines TRBV27 with TRBJ2-2, with unresolved D. The CDR3 contains 12 residues. The germline CDR1 and CDR2 sequences are MNHEY and SMNVEV (reference sequence). The CDR3 coding sequence is TGCGCCAGCAGCTCCGACACCGGGGAGCTGTTTTTT. Amino acids: CASSSDTGELFF.

The chain has TRBV29-1 and TRBJ2-7; no clear D gene. V lost 7 bases to trimming and J lost 3 bases, with 13 bases between them. The CDR3 is 12 amino acids. CDR1 is SQVTM, CDR2 ANQGSEA, per germline. CDR3 loop: CSARVFGYEQYF. The DNA of the CDR3 is TGCAGCGCACGGGTATTTGGCTACGAGCAGTACTTC.

This clonotype was picked up a small number of times. This chain joins TRBV9 and TRBJ2-1; D is unclear. Germline CDR1 and CDR2: SGDLS and YYNGEE. The CDR3 is 17 residues long. The V and J ends lost 1 base and 1 base respectively, with 15 bases between them. The CDR3 sequence is CASSVYPQGSSYNEQFF. CDR3 in DNA: TGTGCCAGCAGCGTATATCCACAAGGCTCTTCCTACAATGAGCAGTTCTTC.

This clonotype was counted only a few times. The chain is built from TRBV10-3 and TRBJ1-2, with D maybe TRBD1 (5 bases). This CDR3 spans 16 amino acids. Trimming shortened V by 0 bases and J by 1 base, and 12 bases separated the two germline ends. Germline values: CDR1 ENHRY, CDR2 SYGVKD. The CDR3 DNA reads TGTGCCATCAGTGAGTCGACCGGGAGGGGTAACTATGGCTACACCTTC. Translating it yields CAISESTGRGNYGYTF.

This clonotype was picked up many times. The rearrangement uses TRBV3-1 and TRBJ1-2; D not certain. The CDR3 length is 16 residues. Trimming cost V 4 bases and J 6 bases, with 21 bases left between them. The germline V gene has CDR1 LGHDT and CDR2 YNNKEL (reference sequence). The chain's CDR3 is CASSPQDGLRTHGYTF. In DNA form, the CDR3 reads TGTGCCAGCAGCCCGCAAGACGGGCTAAGGACTCATGGCTACACCTTC. Using reference TRBV3-1 and TRBJ1-2 for the parts outside the CDR3, the full variable domain is DTAVSQTPKYLVTQMGNDKSIKCEQNLGHDTMYWYKQDSKKFLKIMFSYNNKELIINETVPNRFSPKSPDKAHLNLHINSLELGDSAVYFCASSPQDGLRTHGYTFGSGTRLTVV.

The rearrangement links TRBV5-5 to TRBJ2-1; 12 bases are shared with TRBD2. The V and J ends lost 4 bases and 9 bases, in that order; junction bases with no gene match: 11. CDR1 SGHKS and CDR2 YYEKEE come from the germline V gene (reference sequence). The CDR3 is 16 residues long. The CDR3 protein is CASSTQTRLAGAEQFF. In nucleotides, the CDR3 is TGTGCCAGCAGCACCCAAACCCGACTAGCGGGAGCTGAGCAGTTCTTC.

In this sample, this clonotype turned up many times. The V gene is TRBV7-3, the J gene TRBJ2-5; 7 bases align to TRBD1. Germline trimming cut 5 bases from V and 2 bases from J; bases unmatched to any gene: 5. Germline CDR1 is SGHTA and CDR2 is FQGTGA. The CDR3 consists of 14 residues. In DNA form, the CDR3 reads TGTGCCAGCAGCCCGACAGGGACGCAAGAGACCCAGTACTTC. It is translated as CASSPTGTQETQYF. The variable domain in full, completed from reference TRBV7-3 and TRBJ2-5, reads GAGVSQTPSNKVTEKGKYVELRCDPISGHTALYWYRQSLGQGPEFLIYFQGTGAADDSGLPNDRFFAVRPEGSVSTLKIQRTERGDSAVYLCASSPTGTQETQYFGPGTRLLVL.